This T cell receptor beta chain was observed in a study of early stage breast cancer tumors (dated by TCRdb to about 2017). As for the study more broadly: Of the roughly 17 invasive breast tumors, approximately 11 were found to be estrogen receptor-positive, progesterone receptor-positive and HER2-negative. Of the approximately 12 ER+/PR+/HER2- tumors, eight were classified as invasive ductal carcinomas and four as invasive lobular carcinomas. On average, each sample had approximately 9.2-fold read coverage. The samples as a whole yielded approximately 2,800,000 detected templates, corresponding to about a million unique clonotypes.

Counted from cysteine to phenylalanine, this CDR3 has 11 amino acids. Only the CDR3 portion is preserved as DNA: 33 bases, with reading frame beginning at the first base. Looking up the germline V gene (reference sequence) yields CDR1 SEHNR and CDR2 FQNEAQ. Deletion took 8 bases off V and 6 bases off J, with a span of 9 bases between the germline ends. General study outcomes and caveats: Because the cohort was small, a breakdown by tumor subtype could not be done. Roughly 2.7-fold higher T cell density and higher clonality were observed in tumors than in adjacent normal breast tissue. Repertoires from blood and normal breast were more alike than repertoires from blood and tumor, and in about 85% of the 16 patients, comparing each tissue with blood separated tumor from normal. Bulk genomic DNA sequencing of unsorted cells missed chain pairing and functional markers such as CD4, CD8 and FOXP3. Enriched TCRB sequences shared across patients were mostly commonly generated sequences, unlikely to play an important role in the tumor microenvironment.

In its sample, this clone was seen a few times. Its antigen remains unidentified. No per-base quality is available; no much larger clone lies one base away. Adjacent normal breast tissue was collected roughly 1.7-4 cm away from the tumor, rinsed in PBS and stored in prechilled RNAlater. Normal breast tissue often required roughly 85-340 mg of tissue for sufficient DNA because of high lipid content and low cell density. The study profiled bulk TCR beta-chain repertoires in matched peripheral blood, tumor and adjacent normal breast tissue taken from some 17 patients with early-stage breast cancer. The Qiagen AllPrep DNA/RNA Mini kit was used to extract genomic DNA. Every sample was amplified as two independent genomic DNA replicates, using roughly 0.45 ug for blood and approximately 1.5 ug for tumor or normal breast. Following the manufacturer's instructions, the ImmunoSeq Intro kit was used to carry out TCRB sequencing on genomic DNA. The multiplex PCR ran for 30 to 35 cycles using proprietary primers and spike-in control sequences for absolute quantification. Single-end 150-bp reads were used to sequence an 87-bp fragment spanning the CDR3 plus the flanking V and J genes. Each lane of an Illumina MiSeq using version 3.0 chemistry carried seven multiplexed samples, with two replicates per sample. In the original analysis: The vendor's proprietary pipeline processed the raw data and merged both replicates into a single result for each sample. Productive rearrangements sharing the V-gene family, CDR3 amino acid sequence and J-gene segment were defined as clonotypes. Clonality was calculated as 1 minus the normalized Shannon entropy (Pielou evenness) of TCRB abundances. T cell density was estimated as total templates divided by the number of input cells, with the number of input cells inferred from the DNA input amount. Recon, run with its default parameters, was used to estimate overall repertoire diversity and clonality. A clonotype was considered tumor-enriched if its abundance in tumor exceeded 0.1% and was at least 32-fold higher than its abundance in normal breast. TCRdb's version of the immuneACCESS table is confined to in-frame rearrangements and falls short of the full clone set. An unresolved V gene accounts for under half of the shortfall where checked; the remainder is of unknown origin. That table gives V, J and clone size, and the DNA gave D and trimming. Across this sample there are just under 2,000 clones, with approximately 62% seen only once. The ten largest clones represent 7.5% to 10% of the sample.

Sequencing was performed on normal breast tissue next to the tumor. The source is a person in their 40s with breast cancer. The rearranged chain carries TRBV7-9 and TRBJ2-3, with no reliable assignment of the D segment. The encoded CDR3 is CASGSGDTQYF. The DNA sequence is as follows: TGTGCCAGCGGGTCCGGGGATACGCAGTATTTT.